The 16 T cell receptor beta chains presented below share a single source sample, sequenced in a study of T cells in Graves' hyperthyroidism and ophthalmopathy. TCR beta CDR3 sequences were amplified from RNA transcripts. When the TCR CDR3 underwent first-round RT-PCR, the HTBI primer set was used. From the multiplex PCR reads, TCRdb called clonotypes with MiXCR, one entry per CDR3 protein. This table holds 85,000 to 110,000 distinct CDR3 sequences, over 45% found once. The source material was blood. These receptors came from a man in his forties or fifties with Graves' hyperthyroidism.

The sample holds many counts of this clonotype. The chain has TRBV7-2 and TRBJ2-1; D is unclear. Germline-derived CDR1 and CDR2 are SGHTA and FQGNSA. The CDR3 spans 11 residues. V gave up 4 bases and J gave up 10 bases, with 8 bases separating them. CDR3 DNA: TGTGCCAGCAGCTCGCAGTGGGAGCAGTTCTTC. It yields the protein CASSSQWEQFF. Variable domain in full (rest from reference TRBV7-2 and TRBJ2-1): GAGVSQSPSNKVTEKGKDVELRCDPISGHTALYWYRQSLGQGLEFLIYFQGNSAPDKSGLPSDRFSAERTGGSVSTLTIQRTQQEDSAVYLCASSSQWEQFFGPGTRLTVL.

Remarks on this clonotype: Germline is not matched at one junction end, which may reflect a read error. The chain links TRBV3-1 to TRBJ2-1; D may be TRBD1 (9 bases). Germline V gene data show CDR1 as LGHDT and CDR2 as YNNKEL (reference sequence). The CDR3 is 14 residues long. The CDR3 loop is CARGGDRVYNKQFF. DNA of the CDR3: TGTGCCCGGGGGGGGGACAGGGTCTACAATAAGCAGTTCTTC.

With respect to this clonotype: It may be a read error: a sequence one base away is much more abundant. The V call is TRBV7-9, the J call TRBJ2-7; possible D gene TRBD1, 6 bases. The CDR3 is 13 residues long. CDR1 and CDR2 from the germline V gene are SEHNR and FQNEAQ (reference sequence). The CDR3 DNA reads TGTGCCAGCAGTCGACCAGGGGAGTACGGGCAGTACTTC. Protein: CASSRPGEYGQYF.

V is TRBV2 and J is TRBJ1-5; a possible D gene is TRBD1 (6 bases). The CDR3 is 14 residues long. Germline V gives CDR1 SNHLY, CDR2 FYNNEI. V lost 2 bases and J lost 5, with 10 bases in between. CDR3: CASSERYRDQPQHF. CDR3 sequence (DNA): TGTGCCAGCAGTGAAAGGTACAGGGATCAGCCCCAGCATTTT.

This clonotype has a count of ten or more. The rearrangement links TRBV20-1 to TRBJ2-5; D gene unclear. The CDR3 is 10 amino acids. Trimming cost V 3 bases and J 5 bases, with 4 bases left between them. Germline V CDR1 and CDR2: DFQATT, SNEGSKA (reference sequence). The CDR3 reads CSASSETQYF. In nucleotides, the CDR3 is TGCAGTGCTAGTAGTGAGACCCAGTACTTC.

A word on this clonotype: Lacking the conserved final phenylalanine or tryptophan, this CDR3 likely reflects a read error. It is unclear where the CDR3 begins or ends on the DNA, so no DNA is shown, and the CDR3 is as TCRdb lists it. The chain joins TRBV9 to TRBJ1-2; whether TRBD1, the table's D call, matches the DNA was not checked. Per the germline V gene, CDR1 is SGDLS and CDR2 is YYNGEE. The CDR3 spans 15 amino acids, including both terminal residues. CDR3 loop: CASSLQGQGPGRTYL.

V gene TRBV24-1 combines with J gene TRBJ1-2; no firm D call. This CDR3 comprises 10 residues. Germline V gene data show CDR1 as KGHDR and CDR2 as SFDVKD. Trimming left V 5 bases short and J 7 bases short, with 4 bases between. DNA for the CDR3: TGTGCCACCAGTGGGGGTGGCTACACCTTC. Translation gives CATSGGGYTF.

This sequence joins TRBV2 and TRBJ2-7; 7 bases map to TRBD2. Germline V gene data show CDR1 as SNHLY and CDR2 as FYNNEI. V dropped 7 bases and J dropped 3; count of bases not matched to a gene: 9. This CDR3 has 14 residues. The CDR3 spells CASNDLGGSYEQYF. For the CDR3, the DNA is TGTGCCAGCAATGACCTCGGCGGGAGCTACGAGCAGTACTTC.

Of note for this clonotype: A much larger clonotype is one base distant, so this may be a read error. CDR3 residues: CASSQEVTYVHEQYF. For the CDR3, the DNA is TGCGCCAGCAGCCAAGAAGTAACTTATGTCCACGAGCAGTACTTC. The chain carries TRBV4-3 and TRBJ2-7; no reliable D call. The germline V and J ends were trimmed by 0 bases and 5 bases, with 14 bases remaining between them. The CDR3 totals 15 residues. CDR1 is LGHNA, CDR2 YSLEER, per germline.

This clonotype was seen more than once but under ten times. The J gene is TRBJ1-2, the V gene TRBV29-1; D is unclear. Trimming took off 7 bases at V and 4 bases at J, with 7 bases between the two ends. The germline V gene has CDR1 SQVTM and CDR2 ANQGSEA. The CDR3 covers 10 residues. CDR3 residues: CSADPYGYTF. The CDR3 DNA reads TGCAGCGCCGATCCCTATGGCTACACCTTC.

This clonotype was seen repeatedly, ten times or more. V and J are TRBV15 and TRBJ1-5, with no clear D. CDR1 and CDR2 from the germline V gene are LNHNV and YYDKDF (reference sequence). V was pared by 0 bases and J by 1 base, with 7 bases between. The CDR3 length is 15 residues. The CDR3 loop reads CATSRDLGSNQPQHF. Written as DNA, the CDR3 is TGTGCCACCAGCAGAGATCTAGGGAGCAATCAGCCCCAGCATTTT.

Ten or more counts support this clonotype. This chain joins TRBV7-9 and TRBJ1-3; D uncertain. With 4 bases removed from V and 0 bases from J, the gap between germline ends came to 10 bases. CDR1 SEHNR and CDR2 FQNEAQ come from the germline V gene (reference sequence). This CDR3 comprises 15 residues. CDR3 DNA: TGTGCCAGCAGCTCGGGCGGGTTCTCTGGAAACACCATATATTTT. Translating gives CASSSGGFSGNTIYF.

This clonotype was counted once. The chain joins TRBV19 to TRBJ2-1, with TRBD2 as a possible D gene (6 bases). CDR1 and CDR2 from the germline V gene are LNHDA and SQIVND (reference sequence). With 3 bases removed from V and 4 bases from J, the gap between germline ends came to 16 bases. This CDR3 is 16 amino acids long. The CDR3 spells CASSIGTREQYNEQFF. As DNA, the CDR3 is TGTGCCAGTAGTATCGGGACTCGGGAGCAGTACAATGAGCAGTTCTTC.

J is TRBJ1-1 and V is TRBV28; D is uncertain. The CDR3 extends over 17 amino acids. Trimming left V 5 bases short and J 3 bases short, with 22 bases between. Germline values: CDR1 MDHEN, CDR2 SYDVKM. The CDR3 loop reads CASSSSAMTAMDTEAFF. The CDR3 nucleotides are TGTGCCAGCAGTAGCAGTGCGATGACGGCTATGGACACTGAAGCTTTCTTT.

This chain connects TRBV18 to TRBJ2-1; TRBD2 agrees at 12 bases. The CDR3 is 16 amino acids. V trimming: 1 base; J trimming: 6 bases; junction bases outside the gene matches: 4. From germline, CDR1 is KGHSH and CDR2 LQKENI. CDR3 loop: CASSPRLAGVSNEQFF. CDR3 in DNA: TGTGCCAGCTCACCACGACTAGCGGGAGTCTCCAATGAGCAGTTCTTC.

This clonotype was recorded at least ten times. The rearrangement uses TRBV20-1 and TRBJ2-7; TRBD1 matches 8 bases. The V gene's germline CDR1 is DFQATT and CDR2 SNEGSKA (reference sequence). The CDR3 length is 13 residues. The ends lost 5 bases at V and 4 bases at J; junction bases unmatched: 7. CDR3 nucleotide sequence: TGCAGTGCTGGCTCCGGGACAGGATACGAGCAGTACTTC. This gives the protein CSAGSGTGYEQYF.